Presented here are 9 T cell receptor beta chains from one specimen sequenced in a study of cytomegalovirus exposure and HLA in healthy donors. PCR amplification relied on 60 Vbeta primers (plus 13 Jbeta primers). TCRdb's copy holds only in-frame clones and misses some; the assay was immunoSEQ multiplex PCR. The sample holds 100,000 to 150,000 clones, approximately 15% seen once. The sequencing input was PBMCs. The origin of the receptors is a woman between 18 and 29 years old in good health and CMV-seronegative.

This chain uses TRBV19 with TRBJ1-6, with no clear D. V shed 3 bases and J shed 9 bases, with 6 bases lying between them. Per germline, CDR1 LNHDA and CDR2 SQIVND (reference sequence). The CDR3 totals 12 residues. This CDR3 is CASSIGASPLHF. In DNA form, the CDR3 reads TGTGCCAGTAGTATTGGAGCTTCACCCCTCCACTTT.

This clone has a handful of counts. The rearrangement joins TRBV21-1 to TRBJ1-2. TRBV21-1 is listed as a pseudogene. This CDR3 spans 15 amino acids. CDR3 loop: CANRLYKRYNYGYTF. The CDR3 nucleotides are TGTGCCAACCGACTCTACAAAAGGTATAACTATGGCTACACCTTC.

V usage is TRBV19 and J usage is TRBJ1-2, with TRBD1 as a possible D gene (5 bases). In germline, CDR1 is LNHDA, CDR2 SQIVND (reference sequence). V gave up 6 bases and J gave up 3 bases, with 11 bases separating them. The CDR3 is made up of 13 amino acids. The CDR3 here is CASSLWGDYGYTF. CDR3 nucleotides: TGTGCCAGTAGCCTTTGGGGGGACTATGGCTACACCTTC.

V usage is TRBV7-9 and J usage is TRBJ2-5; the match to TRBD2 covers 8 bases. V trimming: 0 bases; J trimming: 1 base; junction bases outside the gene matches: 10. Germline values: CDR1 SEHNR, CDR2 FQNEAQ (reference sequence). CDR3 size: 18 residues. The CDR3 nucleotides are TGTGCCAGCAGCTTAGCGGTTCACCCTAGCGGGTCCCAAGAGACCCAGTACTTC. Translation gives CASSLAVHPSGSQETQYF.

The chain carries TRBV11-2 and TRBJ1-1; D is uncertain. Trimming stripped 1 base from V and 2 bases from J, with 14 bases between. Germline lookup yields CDR1 SGHAT and CDR2 FQNNGV. The CDR3 has 16 residues. CDR3 region: CASSLGPRVDNTEAFF. The DNA of the CDR3 is TGTGCCAGCAGCTTAGGACCCCGGGTAGACAACACTGAAGCTTTCTTT.

The table lists this clone with a few counts. The genes are TRBV7-9 and TRBJ2-7; TRBD1 aligns across 8 bases. Germline values: CDR1 SEHNR, CDR2 FQNEAQ (reference sequence). The junction had 4 bases not matched to a gene; V was cut back by 0 bases and J by 0 bases. CDR3 length: 16 residues. The CDR3 coding sequence is TGTGCCAGCAGCTTAGCGCGAGGACAGGGCTCCTACGAGCAGTACTTC. Translated, it gives CASSLARGQGSYEQYF.

The chain combines TRBV27 with TRBJ2-3; 9 bases agree with TRBD1. This CDR3 has 14 residues. Germline V gene sequence: CDR1 MNHEY, CDR2 SMNVEV (reference sequence). The junction had 6 bases not matched to a gene; V was cut back by 5 bases and J by 6 bases. The CDR3 sequence is CASSPTGGGDTQYF. In DNA form, the CDR3 reads TGTGCCAGCAGTCCAACAGGGGGCGGGGATACGCAGTATTTT.

The chain joins TRBV5-4 to TRBJ2-1; D uncertain. V shed 0 bases and J shed 4 bases, with 5 bases lying between them. Germline CDR1 SGHNT, CDR2 YYREEE (reference sequence). There are 13 residues in the CDR3. CDR3 coding DNA: TGTGCCAGCAGCTTGGTGCGTTACAATGAGCAGTTCTTC. This encodes CASSLVRYNEQFF.

A few counts support this clone. The chain has TRBV6-5 and TRBJ1-1; possible D gene TRBD1, 6 bases. CDR3 length equals 16 residues. Germline CDR1 reads MNHEY; CDR2 reads SVGAGI. Trimming pared 1 base from V and 0 bases from J, leaving 12 bases between. This chain's CDR3 is CASSYFPGQVNTEAFF. Written as DNA, the CDR3 is TGTGCCAGCAGTTACTTCCCGGGACAAGTGAACACTGAAGCTTTCTTT.